This paragraph covers one TCR beta chain sequence. Its antigen is not known. Trimming at V came to 10 bases and at J to 1 base, leaving 4 bases not matched to a gene. Germline V lookup: CDR1 ENHRY, CDR2 SYGVKD. CDR3 size: 14 residues. These data are taken from a study of CD8 T cells in Susac syndrome. Study-wide results and caveats: It was acknowledged by the study that relatively few individuals were included in its TCR sequencing and HLA analysis.

An amount of RNA that ranged from roughly 0.5 to 1 ug was reverse transcribed with random hexamers. The authors amplified TCR beta CDR3 across 54 Vbeta and 13 Jbeta using immunoSEQ multiplex PCR. TCRdb re-derived calls from the immunoSEQ multiplex PCR reads in MiXCR, one entry per CDR3 protein. The sample lists tens of thousands of distinct CDR3 sequences, roughly nine tenths seen once, with 0.15% to 0.2% in the top ten. The chain links TRBV10-3 to TRBJ2-6, with 7 bases matching TRBD1. Sample: CD8+ T cells from PBMCs. The receptor comes from a human donor in good health. The CDR3 sequence: CATKQGSGANVLTF. CDR3 DNA sequence: TGTGCCACCAAACAGGGGTCTGGGGCCAACGTCCTGACTTTC.